The 2 T cell receptor beta chains listed next were all sequenced from one sample in a study of blood T cell repertoires in COVID-19 (dated by TCRdb to about 2020). The library was prepared using the immunoSEQ multiplex PCR assay. The table was pulled from immuneACCESS by TCRdb, which kept in-frame rearrangements only. Such tables lose some clones; where checked, under half of the loss comes from unresolved V genes, and the rest has no known cause. For this sample there are some 150,000 clones; 80% to 90% appear just once. Over 3.5% of the sample comes from the top ten. The sample comprised peripheral blood. The origin of the receptors is a woman aged 60-75 years who had recovered from COVID-19.

V usage is TRBV14 and J usage is TRBJ2-1; D is unresolved. V lost 1 base and J lost 15, with 10 bases in between. The CDR3 totals 11 residues. CDR1 and CDR2 from the germline V gene are SGHDN and FVKESK. The CDR3 region is CASSQVNVLFF. Here the CDR3 DNA reads TGTGCCAGCAGCCAAGTGAACGTACTGTTCTTC.

This rearrangement joins TRBV7-3 to TRBJ2-3; 9 bases line up with TRBD2. There are 18 residues in the CDR3. Germline V gene data show CDR1 as SGHTA and CDR2 as FQGTGA. With 5 bases clipped from V and 5 bases from J, the junction kept 17 bases outside the gene matches. Here the CDR3 reads CASSLPLGAGGPGDTQYF. CDR3 in DNA: TGTGCCAGCAGCCTCCCTCTAGGGGCGGGGGGGCCCGGAGATACGCAGTATTTT.